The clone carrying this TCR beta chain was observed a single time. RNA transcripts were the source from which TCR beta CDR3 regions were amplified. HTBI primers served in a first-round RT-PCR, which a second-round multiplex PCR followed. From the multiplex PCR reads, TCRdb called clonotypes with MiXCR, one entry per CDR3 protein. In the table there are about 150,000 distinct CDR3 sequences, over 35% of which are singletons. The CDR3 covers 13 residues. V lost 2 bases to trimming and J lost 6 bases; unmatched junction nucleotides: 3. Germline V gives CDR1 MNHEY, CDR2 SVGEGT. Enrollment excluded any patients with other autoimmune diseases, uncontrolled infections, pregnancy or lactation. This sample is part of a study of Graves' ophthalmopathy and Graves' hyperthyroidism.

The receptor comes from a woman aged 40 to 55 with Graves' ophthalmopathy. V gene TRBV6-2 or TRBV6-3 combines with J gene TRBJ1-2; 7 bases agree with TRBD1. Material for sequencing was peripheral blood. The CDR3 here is CASSYPGQDGYTF. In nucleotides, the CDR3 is TGTGCCAGCAGTTACCCAGGACAGGATGGCTACACCTTC.